Each of the 23 T cell receptor beta chains below was sequenced from the same sample in a study of early T cells in non-severe SARS-CoV-2 infection. TCRdb called the 5' RACE reads again in MiXCR, with one record for every CDR3 protein. The table has 76,000 or so distinct CDR3 sequences, approximately 11% seen once; the top ten hold around 4.7%. Source material: whole blood. Receptor source: an adult who was a healthcare worker with PCR-confirmed SARS-CoV-2 infection or an uninfected control (not recorded which).

The V call is TRBV5-1, the J call TRBJ2-1; D gene unclear. Deletions cut 5 bases from V and 1 base from J, with 10 bases between. Germline values: CDR1 SGHRS, CDR2 YFSETQ. This CDR3 has 14 amino acids. CDR3 DNA: TGCGCCAGCAGTCTGGCGGAATCCTACAATGAGCAGTTCTTC. Translated: CASSLAESYNEQFF.

The chain has TRBV10-3 and TRBJ2-5; D is possibly TRBD1 or TRBD2 (5 bases each). The CDR3 extends over 17 amino acids. Looked up from germline, CDR1 is ENHRY and CDR2 is SYGVKD. The V end lost 4 bases, the J end lost 4 bases, and 22 bases lay between the germline ends. The CDR3 spells CAISVGSRGVEVETQYF. CDR3 sequence (DNA): TGTGCCATCAGTGTAGGTTCCCGGGGCGTTGAGGTAGAGACCCAGTACTTC.

This clonotype was seen many times. This rearrangement joins TRBV15 to TRBJ2-2; no firm D call. Germline CDR1 is LNHNV and CDR2 is YYDKDF (reference sequence). The V gene lost 0 bases and the J gene lost 7 bases, with 3 bases spanning the gap. The CDR3 is 12 amino acids. CDR3 bases: TGTGCCACCAGCAGAGATAACGGGGAGCTGTTTTTT. It codes for CATSRDNGELFF.

This clonotype was counted only a few times. CDR3: CASSRGVNEQFF. The CDR3 DNA follows: TGTGCCAGCAGCCGCGGGGTCAACGAGCAGTTCTTC. The chain recombines TRBV12-3 or TRBV12-4 with TRBJ2-1; D possibly corresponds to TRBD2 (6 bases). The CDR3 spans 12 residues. The V end was cut by 6 bases, the J end by 10 bases, with 13 bases between.

The gene calls are TRBV20-1 and TRBJ1-2, with no clear D. The V end was cut by 0 bases, the J end by 6 bases, with 23 bases between. The CDR3 is 17 residues long. Germline loops: CDR1 DFQATT, CDR2 SNEGSKA (reference sequence). The CDR3, as DNA: TGCAGTGCTAGAGATCGAGGAGCGGCAGATCAGGCGAATGGCTACACCTTC. This sequence encodes CSARDRGAADQANGYTF.

This clonotype was observed a few times. The chain is built from TRBV3-1 and TRBJ1-5, with D perhaps TRBD1 (6 bases). V was cut by 10 bases and J by 2 bases, with 12 bases left in between. CDR1 is LGHDT and CDR2 is YNNKEL in the germline V gene (reference sequence). The CDR3 runs 13 residues. CDR3 loop: CATSGEGNQPQHF. The CDR3 nucleotides read TGTGCCACCTCAGGGGAGGGCAATCAGCCCCAGCATTTT.

This clonotype was counted many times. V usage is TRBV10-2 and J usage is TRBJ1-6, with 7 bases identical to TRBD1. The germline gives CDR1 WSHSY, CDR2 SAAADI. Losses at the gene ends were 4 bases for V and 7 bases for J; bases not matched to a gene: 7. The CDR3 has 15 amino acids. CDR3 DNA: TGCGCCAGCAGTGTTGCTCGGGACAGCAATTCACCCCTCCACTTT. Translation gives CASSVARDSNSPLHF.

V usage is TRBV5-6 and J usage is TRBJ1-3; D is undetermined. Per germline, CDR1 SGHDT and CDR2 YYEEEE. The length of the CDR3 is 14 residues. The V end lost 2 bases, the J end lost 1 base, and 7 bases lay between the germline ends. CDR3 nucleotide sequence: TGTGCCAGCAGCTTTGCCGGGTCTGGAAACACCATATATTTT. It encodes CASSFAGSGNTIYF. Full variable domain (outside the CDR3, taken from reference TRBV5-6 and TRBJ1-3): DAGVTQSPTHLIKTRGQQVTLRCSPKSGHDTVSWYQQALGQGPQFIFQYYEEEERQRGNFPDRFSGHQFPNYSSELNVNALLLGDSALYLCASSFAGSGNTIYFGEGSWLTVV.

This chain connects TRBV7-9 to TRBJ2-4; D unclear. This CDR3 comprises 14 residues. Between the trimmed V and J ends, which lost 6 bases and 8 bases, there was a span of 17 bases. In germline, CDR1 is SEHNR, CDR2 FQNEAQ (reference sequence). CDR3: CASSPWLGKDIQYF. CDR3 sequence (DNA): TGTGCCAGCAGTCCCTGGTTAGGAAAAGACATTCAGTACTTC.

The genes are TRBV29-1 and TRBJ2-1; no clear D gene. V dropped 3 bases and J dropped 5 bases, with 11 bases sitting between them. The CDR3 is made up of 13 amino acids. The V gene's germline CDR1 is SQVTM and CDR2 ANQGSEA. In DNA, the CDR3 is TGCAGCGTTGAGCGGCTCGCCGACAATGAGCAGTTCTTC. Its protein product is CSVERLADNEQFF.

This clonotype has a handful of counts. The gene calls are TRBV7-2 and TRBJ2-7, with 9 nucleotides matching TRBD1. This CDR3 region has 15 residues. V lost 0 bases and J lost 0; bases outside the gene matches: 0. Germline V gives CDR1 SGHTA, CDR2 FQGNSA. The CDR3 coding sequence is TGTGCCAGCAGCTTAGCGACAGGGGGCTCCTACGAGCAGTACTTC. This sequence encodes CASSLATGGSYEQYF.

The chain has TRBV7-6 and TRBJ2-5; possible D gene TRBD1, 5 bases. CDR3 length equals 13 residues. Trimming pared 2 bases from V and 3 bases from J, leaving 7 bases between. Germline V gene data show CDR1 as SGHVS and CDR2 as FNYEAQ. CDR3 sequence (DNA): TGTGCCAGCAGCTTATTCAGGGAAGAGACCCAGTACTTC. Protein sequence: CASSLFREETQYF.

This clonotype was seen only a few times. The chain has TRBV7-8 and TRBJ2-2, with a weak D call TRBD2 (6 bases). Trimming took off 0 bases at V and 5 bases at J, with 16 bases between the two ends. The CDR3 has 17 amino acids. The germline CDR1 and CDR2 sequences are SGHVS and FQNEAQ. DNA of the CDR3: TGTGCCAGCAGCTTAGCGCTGGTCGTGGGAGGAACCGGGGAGCTGTTTTTT. Protein: CASSLALVVGGTGELFF.

This clonotype was recorded many times. The CDR3 nucleotides read TGTGCCGGTGACTCAGGGTTTACTACTGGGGCCAACGTCCTGACTTTC. Protein: CAGDSGFTTGANVLTF. The chain is built from TRBV2 and TRBJ2-6; TRBD1 is a possible D gene (5 bases). Germline V lookup: CDR1 SNHLY, CDR2 FYNNEI. Trimming removed 11 bases at V and 2 bases at J, with 19 bases between. The CDR3 is 16 amino acids.

This clonotype has just a few counts. This sequence joins TRBV7-9 and TRBJ2-7, with a possible D match to TRBD1 (5 bases). The CDR3 consists of 11 residues. Trimming removed 8 bases at V and 4 bases at J, with 9 bases between. The germline V gene has CDR1 SEHNR and CDR2 FQNEAQ (reference sequence). CDR3 nucleotide sequence: TGTGCCAGCGTACAGGAATACGAGCAGTACTTC. Translating gives CASVQEYEQYF.

This clonotype has only a few counts. This chain joins TRBV6-5 and TRBJ2-3; TRBD2 agrees at 8 bases. Per the germline V gene, CDR1 is MNHEY and CDR2 is SVGAGI. V was pared by 2 bases and J by 1 base, with 11 bases of the junction left unmatched. The CDR3 totals 18 residues. CDR3 in amino acids: CASSYLPGGGRGTDTQYF. The CDR3 coding sequence is TGTGCCAGCAGTTACCTCCCCGGGGGGGGGCGAGGCACAGATACGCAGTATTTT.

This clonotype was observed a handful of times. The rearrangement joins TRBV20-1 to TRBJ1-5; 7 nucleotides agree with TRBD1. CDR1 is DFQATT, CDR2 SNEGSKA, per germline (reference sequence). Trimming took 0 bases from V and 9 from J; bases not matched to a gene: 11. This CDR3 comprises 15 residues. CDR3 DNA: TGCAGTGCTAGAGACCCCCGGGGCCCAGGGGGGCCCCAGCATTTT. Protein: CSARDPRGPGGPQHF.

At least ten counts were recorded for this clonotype. The chain combines TRBV12-3 or TRBV12-4 with TRBJ2-7; 9 nucleotides line up with TRBD2. After removal of 4 bases from V and 2 bases from J, the junction contained 3 bases not matched to a gene. This CDR3 has 14 amino acids. The CDR3 protein is CASSSSGDTYEQYF. CDR3 DNA: TGTGCCAGCAGTTCTAGCGGGGACACCTACGAGCAGTACTTC.

The sample holds many counts of this clonotype. The chain recombines TRBV7-2 with TRBJ2-5; unclear D gene. The CDR3 length is 12 residues. V was trimmed by 3 bases and J by 5 bases, leaving 7 bases between them. Germline CDR1 reads SGHTA; CDR2 reads FQGNSA. CDR3 loop: CASSLARETQYF. The CDR3 region has the DNA TGTGCCAGCAGCTTGGCCCGGGAGACCCAGTACTTC.

A few counts support this clonotype. The rearrangement links TRBV20-1 to TRBJ1-6; unclear D gene. Germline CDR1 DFQATT, CDR2 SNEGSKA (reference sequence). The CDR3 covers 13 residues. V lost 3 bases to trimming and J lost 7 bases, with 10 bases between them. CDR3 in amino acids: CSASFRRNSPLHF. CDR3 nucleotide sequence: TGCAGTGCTAGTTTCCGGAGAAATTCACCCCTCCACTTT.

The chain couples TRBV5-6 to TRBJ1-1; D gene unclear. Between the trimmed V and J ends, which lost 3 bases and 8 bases, there was a span of 11 bases. The CDR3 runs to 12 residues. Per germline, CDR1 SGHDT and CDR2 YYEEEE. The CDR3 reads CASSWDAGEAFF. CDR3 in DNA: TGTGCCAGCAGCTGGGATGCGGGGGAAGCTTTCTTT.

The genes are TRBV5-1 and TRBJ2-2; D uncertain. CDR3 length equals 15 residues. Trimming pared 0 bases from V and 0 bases from J, leaving 6 bases between. Per the germline V gene, CDR1 is SGHRS and CDR2 is YFSETQ. CDR3 residues: CASSLGNTNTGELFF. CDR3 sequence (DNA): TGCGCCAGCAGCTTGGGGAACACGAACACCGGGGAGCTGTTTTTT.

This clonotype was recorded many times. This sequence joins TRBV11-2 and TRBJ2-7; D may be TRBD1 or TRBD2 (5 bases each). V was trimmed by 4 bases and J by 1 base, leaving 11 bases between them. Germline-derived CDR1 and CDR2 are SGHAT and FQNNGV. This CDR3 is built from 14 residues. The CDR3 region has the DNA TGTGCCAGCAGCTCCGGGACGTGGTCCTACGAGCAGTACTTC. Encoded protein: CASSSGTWSYEQYF.